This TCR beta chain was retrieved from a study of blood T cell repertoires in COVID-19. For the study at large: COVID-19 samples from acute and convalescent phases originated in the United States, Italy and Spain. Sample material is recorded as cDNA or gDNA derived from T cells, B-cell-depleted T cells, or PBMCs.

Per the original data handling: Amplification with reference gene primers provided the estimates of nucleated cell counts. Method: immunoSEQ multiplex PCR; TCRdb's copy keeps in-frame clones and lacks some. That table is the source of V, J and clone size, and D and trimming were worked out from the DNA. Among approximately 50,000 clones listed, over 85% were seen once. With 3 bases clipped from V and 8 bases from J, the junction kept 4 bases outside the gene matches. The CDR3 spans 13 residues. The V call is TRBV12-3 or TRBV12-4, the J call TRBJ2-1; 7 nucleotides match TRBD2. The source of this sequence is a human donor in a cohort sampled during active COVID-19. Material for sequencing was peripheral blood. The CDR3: CASSFGLVYEQFF. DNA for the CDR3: TGTGCCAGCAGTTTTGGACTAGTATATGAGCAGTTCTTC.